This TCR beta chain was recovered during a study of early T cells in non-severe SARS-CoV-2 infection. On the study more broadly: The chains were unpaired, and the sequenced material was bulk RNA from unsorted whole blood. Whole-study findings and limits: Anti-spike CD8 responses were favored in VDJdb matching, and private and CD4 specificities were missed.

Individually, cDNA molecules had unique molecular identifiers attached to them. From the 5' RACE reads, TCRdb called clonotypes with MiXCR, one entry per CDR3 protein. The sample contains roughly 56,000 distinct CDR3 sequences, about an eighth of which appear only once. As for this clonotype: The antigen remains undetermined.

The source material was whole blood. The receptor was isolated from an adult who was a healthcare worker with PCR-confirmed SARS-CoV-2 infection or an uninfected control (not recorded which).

CDR3 in amino acids: CASSFGSEAFF. Here the CDR3 DNA reads TGTGCCAGCAGTTTCGGGAGTGAAGCTTTCTTT. This chain connects TRBV27 to TRBJ1-1; unclear D gene. Between the trimmed V and J ends, which lost 3 bases and 7 bases, there was a span of 6 bases. Per the germline V gene, CDR1 is MNHEY and CDR2 is SMNVEV (reference sequence). The CDR3 covers 11 residues.